This TCR beta chain originates from a study of OX40 agonist ivuxolimab in advanced cancers. Broader study findings: Clonal expansion from baseline to week 6 occurred in both CD4+ and CD8+ T cells.

This clone has just a few counts. Its cognate antigen is unknown. TCRdb keeps only in-frame clones here, not all; method: immunoSEQ multiplex PCR. Counted here are fewer than 85,000 clones, 65% to 90% occurring once; the ten biggest clones make up roughly 2%. The CDR3 spans 15 residues. The germline V gene encodes CDR1 SGHDN and CDR2 FVKESK. V was shortened by 4 bases and J by 6 bases, with 18 bases between the two germline ends. The TCR sequence derives from an adult with an advanced solid tumor such as melanoma, head and neck, liver or kidney cancer. This sequence joins TRBV14 and TRBJ1-1; no clear D gene. The specimen was CD4+ or CD8+ T cells sorted from blood, collected in a trial of the OX40 agonist ivuxolimab. CDR3 DNA sequence: TGTGCCAGCAGCCGTCATTCCCTGTACGCGGCTGAAGCTTTCTTT. Its protein is CASSRHSLYAAEAFF.